These 26 T cell receptor beta chains share one sample of origin, sequenced in a study of cytomegalovirus exposure and HLA in healthy donors. The PCR was carried out with 60 Vbeta primers and 13 Jbeta primers. Produced via immunoSEQ multiplex PCR; TCRdb's table is partial and in-frame only. The sample contains more than 80,000 clones, less than 80% of which appear only once. The sequenced sample consisted of PBMCs. The receptors come from a man in his 60s in good health and CMV-seronegative.

The gene calls are TRBV7-2 and TRBJ2-5; 9 bases line up with TRBD1. V gave up 5 bases and J gave up 5 bases; unmatched junction bases: 9. The CDR3 covers 15 residues. Germline lookup yields CDR1 SGHTA and CDR2 FQGNSA. The CDR3 loop reads CASSPGWTGVETQYF. Here the CDR3 DNA reads TGTGCCAGCAGCCCAGGGTGGACAGGGGTGGAGACCCAGTACTTC.

The chain is built from TRBV6-1 and TRBJ1-1; D is undetermined. This CDR3 is built from 15 residues. Germline V gives CDR1 MNHNS, CDR2 SASEGT. Trimming removed 7 bases at V and 3 bases at J, with 18 bases between. The CDR3 loop reads CASNRAASSYTEAFF. As DNA, the CDR3 is TGTGCCAGCAATCGCGCGGCCAGCTCTTACACTGAAGCTTTCTTT.

This chain joins TRBV10-3 and TRBJ2-5; D is unclear. Trimming removed 0 bases from V and 1 base from J, with 9 bases in between. In germline, CDR1 is ENHRY, CDR2 SYGVKD. The CDR3 has 15 residues. This CDR3 is CAISESWASQETQYF. The CDR3 nucleotides are TGTGCCATCAGTGAGTCGTGGGCCAGCCAAGAGACCCAGTACTTC.

The J gene is TRBJ1-1, the V gene TRBV6-5; possible D gene TRBD1, 6 bases. The CDR3 sequence is 15 residues long. Germline V gene data show CDR1 as MNHEY and CDR2 as SVGAGI. V was clipped by 4 bases and J by 1 base, with 13 bases between them. The CDR3 DNA follows: TGTGCCAGCAGTTCAATACGGACAGAGAACACTGAAGCTTTCTTT. Translating it yields CASSSIRTENTEAFF.

This clone was counted a single time. The chain combines TRBV28 with TRBJ1-1; 9 nucleotides line up with TRBD1. Unmatched junction bases numbered 8, after V lost 1 base and J lost 5 bases. In germline, CDR1 is MDHEN, CDR2 SYDVKM. This CDR3 region has 16 residues. The CDR3: CASSLFPGTGKTEAFF. The CDR3 DNA follows: TGTGCCAGCAGTTTATTTCCCGGGACAGGGAAGACTGAAGCTTTCTTT.

The rearrangement joins TRBV4-3 to TRBJ1-5; 11 nucleotides agree with TRBD1. The germline V gene encodes CDR1 LGHNA and CDR2 YSLEER. Germline trimming cut 4 bases from V and 3 bases from J; bases unmatched to any gene: 5. There are 16 residues in the CDR3. Written as DNA, the CDR3 is TGCGCCAGCAGCCCGGGACAGGGGGGAAACAATCAGCCCCAGCATTTT. This translates into CASSPGQGGNNQPQHF.

The chain employs TRBV4-2 and TRBJ1-4; D call uncertain. Germline V CDR1 and CDR2: LGHNA, YNFKEQ. Trimming cost V 1 base and J 7 bases, with 19 bases left between them. The length of the CDR3 is 17 residues. CDR3 bases: TGTGCCAGCAGCCAAGCAGCAACTATCCTTCTGGGTGAAAAACTGTTTTTT. Translation gives CASSQAATILLGEKLFF.

The J gene is TRBJ1-4, the V gene TRBV28; D perhaps matches TRBD1 (6 bases). The CDR3 extends over 14 amino acids. Germline CDR1 is MDHEN and CDR2 is SYDVKM. Trimming pared 2 bases from V and 10 bases from J, leaving 14 bases between. As DNA, the CDR3 is TGTGCCAGCAGTTTAACTCAGGGGAAAGGAAAACTGTTTTTT. Its translation is CASSLTQGKGKLFF.

In its sample, this clone was seen a few times. The gene calls are TRBV4-1 and TRBJ2-7; 14 nucleotides match TRBD2. Trimming cost V 3 bases and J 1 base; bases outside gene matches: 5. Germline CDR1 MGHRA, CDR2 YSYEKL. The CDR3 is 17 amino acids. The CDR3 nucleotides read TGCGCCAGCAGCCAGGAGACTAGCGGGGGGGCTTCCTACGAGCAGTACTTC. Amino acid sequence: CASSQETSGGASYEQYF.

The V and J genes are TRBV5-1 and TRBJ2-2; possibly TRBD1 for D (6 bases). Germline CDR1 SGHRS, CDR2 YFSETQ. CDR3 length: 16 residues. V was cut by 0 bases and J by 5 bases, with 14 bases left in between. CDR3 loop: CASSLGARGGTGELFF. DNA for the CDR3: TGCGCCAGCAGCTTGGGAGCCAGGGGCGGTACCGGGGAGCTGTTTTTT.

The V gene is TRBV19, the J gene TRBJ1-1, with TRBD1 identical over 9 bases. The CDR3 is 15 residues long. The germline V gene has CDR1 LNHDA and CDR2 SQIVND (reference sequence). J lost 0 bases, V lost 8 bases, and 7 bases had no gene match. The CDR3 DNA sequence: TGTGCCAGTCAGGACGGACAGGGGATGAACACTGAAGCTTTCTTT. It is translated as CASQDGQGMNTEAFF.

This chain joins TRBV15 and TRBJ2-3; possible D gene TRBD1, 7 bases. The CDR3 runs 15 residues. Germline CDR1 is LNHNV and CDR2 is YYDKDF (reference sequence). The V and J ends lost 7 bases and 5 bases respectively, with 19 bases between them. Here the CDR3 reads CATTPRQGGVDTQYF. The CDR3 DNA sequence: TGTGCCACCACCCCACGGCAGGGGGGCGTAGATACGCAGTATTTT.

The chain links TRBV5-4 to TRBJ2-6; 8 bases match TRBD2. V lost 4 bases and J lost 11; bases outside the gene matches: 8. The CDR3 is 14 amino acids. CDR1 and CDR2 from the germline V gene are SGHNT and YYREEE (reference sequence). CDR3 sequence: CASSGAGGRDVLTF. The CDR3 bases are TGTGCCAGCAGCGGTGCGGGGGGTCGGGACGTCCTGACTTTC.

The gene calls are TRBV27 and TRBJ1-5; tentatively, D is TRBD1 (5 bases). V lost 2 bases and J lost 11, with 16 bases in between. CDR1 is MNHEY, CDR2 SMNVEV, per germline (reference sequence). The CDR3 is 14 residues long. As DNA, the CDR3 is TGTGCCAGCAGTTTAAAAACAGGTAGCCTTTCCCAGCATTTT. This encodes CASSLKTGSLSQHF.

A few counts support this clone. This CDR3 is CASSLGSTYEQYF. DNA for the CDR3: TGTGCCAGCAGCTTAGGTTCAACCTACGAGCAGTACTTC. This sequence joins TRBV7-2 and TRBJ2-7, with D unresolved. The CDR3 runs 13 residues. Germline CDR1 is SGHTA and CDR2 is FQGNSA. Trimming removed 1 base at V and 2 bases at J, with 6 bases between.

V and J are TRBV28 and TRBJ1-2, with D unresolved. Trimming pared 3 bases from V and 8 bases from J, leaving 22 bases between. Germline V CDR1 and CDR2: MDHEN, SYDVKM. The CDR3 contains 16 residues. CDR3 sequence (DNA): TGTGCCAGCAGTTTCCCCCAGCTCAGTAGCCTGGCGGGCTACACCTTC. It codes for CASSFPQLSSLAGYTF.

The J gene is TRBJ1-2, the V gene TRBV4-3; no clear D gene. V was cut by 1 base and J by 4 bases, with 7 bases left in between. The CDR3 covers 13 residues. CDR1 and CDR2 from the germline V gene are LGHNA and YSLEER. The CDR3 loop is CASSQAPLYGYTF. The CDR3 DNA follows: TGCGCCAGCAGCCAAGCTCCCCTCTATGGCTACACCTTC.

The chain uses TRBV19 and TRBJ1-4; D gene ambiguous. Germline CDR1 reads LNHDA; CDR2 reads SQIVND (reference sequence). Trimming cost V 6 bases and J 0 bases, with 17 bases left between them. The CDR3 spans 17 residues. CDR3 in amino acids: CASSTNLAGATNEKLFF. The CDR3 DNA reads as TGTGCCAGTAGCACGAACTTGGCCGGGGCAACTAATGAAAAACTGTTTTTT.

The rearrangement links TRBV7-9 to TRBJ1-1, with a weak D call TRBD1 (6 bases). Germline V gives CDR1 SEHNR, CDR2 FQNEAQ (reference sequence). The CDR3 totals 14 residues. V was pared by 4 bases and J by 5 bases, with 14 bases between. The CDR3, as DNA: TGTGCCAGCAGCTGGGGGCAGGGGATAACTGAAGCTTTCTTT. Its protein is CASSWGQGITEAFF. The complete variable domain, with remaining parts taken from reference TRBV7-9 and TRBJ1-1, reads DTGVSQNPRHKITKRGQNVTFRCDPISEHNRLYWYRQTLGQGPEFLTYFQNEAQLEKSRLLSDRFSAERPKGSFSTLEIQRTEQGDSAMYLCASSWGQGITEAFFGQGTRLTVV.

The chain joins TRBV5-4 to TRBJ2-3, with 9 positions matching TRBD1. This CDR3 contains 14 residues. The J segment lost 8 bases and the V segment lost 3 bases, leaving 7 bases of the junction unmatched. Germline CDR1 reads SGHNT; CDR2 reads YYREEE (reference sequence). CDR3 coding DNA: TGTGCCAGCAGCTACGGACAGGACAGGGGTACGCAGTATTTT. It translates to CASSYGQDRGTQYF.

This clone came up once. The rearrangement joins TRBV5-1 to TRBJ1-6, with D perhaps TRBD1 (6 bases). Trimming took 0 bases from V and 7 from J, leaving 14 bases between them. The germline V gene encodes CDR1 SGHRS and CDR2 YFSETQ. There are 16 residues in the CDR3. CDR3 DNA sequence: TGCGCCAGCAGCTTGGAGGCGGGGGGGCAAAATTCACCCCTCCACTTT. This gives the protein CASSLEAGGQNSPLHF.

V usage is TRBV5-1 and J usage is TRBJ1-2, with a tentative D call TRBD1 (6 bases). V lost 0 bases, J lost 4 bases, and 10 bases lay in between. The CDR3 consists of 14 residues. The germline V gene has CDR1 SGHRS and CDR2 YFSETQ. The CDR3 here is CASSLGTEGYGYTF. The DNA of the CDR3 is TGCGCCAGCAGCTTGGGGACAGAGGGCTATGGCTACACCTTC.

The J gene is TRBJ1-5, the V gene TRBV27; perhaps TRBD1 as D (5 bases). The CDR3 has 15 amino acids. The V gene lost 5 bases and the J gene lost 6 bases, with 17 bases spanning the gap. Germline V CDR1 and CDR2: MNHEY, SMNVEV (reference sequence). CDR3 sequence reads: CASSPTRERGQPQHF. The CDR3 region has the DNA TGTGCCAGCAGTCCGACAAGGGAAAGGGGTCAGCCCCAGCATTTT.

The rearrangement uses TRBV5-1 and TRBJ1-1; 7 bases match TRBD1. There are 14 residues in the CDR3. Germline loops: CDR1 SGHRS, CDR2 YFSETQ. Losses at the gene ends were 0 bases for V and 4 bases for J; bases not matched to a gene: 3. The CDR3 loop is CASSLGDSRTEAFF. The CDR3 region has the DNA TGCGCCAGCAGCTTGGGGGACAGCCGCACTGAAGCTTTCTTT.

The chain combines TRBV6-4 with TRBJ2-1, with 7 bases lining up with TRBD2. Germline V lookup: CDR1 MRHNA, CDR2 SNTAGT. V shed 3 bases and J 9 bases; nucleotides not matched to a gene: 5. This CDR3 comprises 13 residues. This chain's CDR3 is CASSETSDFEQFF. As DNA, the CDR3 is TGTGCCAGCAGTGAAACTAGCGATTTTGAGCAGTTCTTC.

This clone was detected a few times. The chain is built from TRBV4-1 and TRBJ1-1, with D maybe TRBD1 (6 bases). The germline CDR1 and CDR2 sequences are MGHRA and YSYEKL. Trimming removed 1 base at V and 6 bases at J, with 12 bases between. This CDR3 region has 14 residues. The CDR3: CASSQVQGRAEAFF. CDR3 DNA sequence: TGCGCCAGCAGCCAAGTACAGGGTAGAGCTGAAGCTTTCTTT.